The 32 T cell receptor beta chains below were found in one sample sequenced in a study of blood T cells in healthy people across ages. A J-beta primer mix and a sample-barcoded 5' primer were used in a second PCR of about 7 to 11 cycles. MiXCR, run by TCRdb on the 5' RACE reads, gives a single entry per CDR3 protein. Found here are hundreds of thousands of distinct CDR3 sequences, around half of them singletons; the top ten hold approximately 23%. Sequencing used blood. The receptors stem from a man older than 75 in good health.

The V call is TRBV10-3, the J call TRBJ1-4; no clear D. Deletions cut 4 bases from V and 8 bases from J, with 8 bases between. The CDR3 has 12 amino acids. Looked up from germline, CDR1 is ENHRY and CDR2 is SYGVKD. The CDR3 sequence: CAISGGEEKLFF. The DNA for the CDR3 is TGTGCCATCAGTGGGGGTGAGGAAAAACTGTTTTTT.

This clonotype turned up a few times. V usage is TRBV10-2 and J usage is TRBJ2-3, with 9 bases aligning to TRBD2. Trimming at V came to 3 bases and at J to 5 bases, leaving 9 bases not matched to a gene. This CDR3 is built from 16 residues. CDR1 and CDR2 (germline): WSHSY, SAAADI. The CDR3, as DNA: TGCGCCAGCAGTGACCCTAGCGGGGCACGAGGAGATACGCAGTATTTT. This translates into CASSDPSGARGDTQYF.

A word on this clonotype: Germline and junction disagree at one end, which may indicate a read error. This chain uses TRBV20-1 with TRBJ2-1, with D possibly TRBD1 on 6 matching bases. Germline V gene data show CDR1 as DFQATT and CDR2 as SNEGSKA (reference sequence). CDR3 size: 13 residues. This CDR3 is CSANRVKNNGQFF. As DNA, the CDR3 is TGCAGTGCTAACAGGGTAAAGAACAATGGGCAGTTCTTC.

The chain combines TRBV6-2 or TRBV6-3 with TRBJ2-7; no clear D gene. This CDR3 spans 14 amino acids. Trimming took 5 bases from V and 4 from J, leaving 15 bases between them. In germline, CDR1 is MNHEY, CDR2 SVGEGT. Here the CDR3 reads CASSSYPPGYEQYF. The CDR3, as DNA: TGTGCCAGCAGTAGTTACCCCCCTGGATACGAGCAGTACTTC.

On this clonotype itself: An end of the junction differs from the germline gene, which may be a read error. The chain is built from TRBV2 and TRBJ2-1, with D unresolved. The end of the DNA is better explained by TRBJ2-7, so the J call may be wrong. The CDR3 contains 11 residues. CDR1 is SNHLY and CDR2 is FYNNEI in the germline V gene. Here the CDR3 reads CACSHRREQYF. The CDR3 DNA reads TGTGCCTGCAGTCACCGGAGAGAGCAGTACTTC.

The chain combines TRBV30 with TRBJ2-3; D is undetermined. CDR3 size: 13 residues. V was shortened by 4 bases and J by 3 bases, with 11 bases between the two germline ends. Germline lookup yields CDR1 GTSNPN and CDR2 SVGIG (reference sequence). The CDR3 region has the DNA TGTGCCTGGACCGCGTCTGGGACAGATACGCAGTATTTT. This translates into CAWTASGTDTQYF.

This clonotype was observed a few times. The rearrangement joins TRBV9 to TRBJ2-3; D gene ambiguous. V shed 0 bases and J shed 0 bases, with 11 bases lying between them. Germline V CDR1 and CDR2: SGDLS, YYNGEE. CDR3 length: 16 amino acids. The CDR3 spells CASSVAAGLSTDTQYF. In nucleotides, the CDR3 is TGTGCCAGCAGCGTAGCGGCAGGTCTTAGCACAGATACGCAGTATTTT.

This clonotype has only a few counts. CDR3 in DNA: TGTGCCAGCAGCCGGACCGATGCAGAGCAGTTCTTC. This sequence encodes CASSRTDAEQFF. V usage is TRBV12-3 or TRBV12-4 and J usage is TRBJ2-1; D ambiguous. CDR3 length equals 12 residues. The germline V and J ends were trimmed by 6 bases and 10 bases, with 13 bases remaining between them.

The CDR3 loop reads CASREHGDGENEKLFF. CDR3 in DNA: TGTGCCAGCAGGGAGCACGGGGACGGCGAAAATGAAAAACTGTTTTTT. J is TRBJ1-4 and V is TRBV6-2 or TRBV6-3; tentative D call: TRBD1 (5 bases). The germline V gene has CDR1 MNHEY and CDR2 SVGEGT. The CDR3 loop spans 16 amino acids. V lost 6 bases, J lost 5 bases, and 19 bases lay in between.

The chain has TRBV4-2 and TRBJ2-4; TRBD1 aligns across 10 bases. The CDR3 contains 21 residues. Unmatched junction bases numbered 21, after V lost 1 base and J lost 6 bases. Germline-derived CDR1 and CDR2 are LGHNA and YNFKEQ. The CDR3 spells CASSQVDRGPGLSIDTNIQYF. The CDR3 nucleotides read TGTGCCAGCAGCCAAGTCGACAGGGGGCCGGGACTTTCAATAGATACAAACATTCAGTACTTC.

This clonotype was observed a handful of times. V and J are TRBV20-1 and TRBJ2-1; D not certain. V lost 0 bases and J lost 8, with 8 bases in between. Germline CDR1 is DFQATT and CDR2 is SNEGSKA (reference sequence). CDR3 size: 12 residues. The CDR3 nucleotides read TGCAGTGCTAGAGACGGAGTGGATGAGCAGTTCTTC. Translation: CSARDGVDEQFF.

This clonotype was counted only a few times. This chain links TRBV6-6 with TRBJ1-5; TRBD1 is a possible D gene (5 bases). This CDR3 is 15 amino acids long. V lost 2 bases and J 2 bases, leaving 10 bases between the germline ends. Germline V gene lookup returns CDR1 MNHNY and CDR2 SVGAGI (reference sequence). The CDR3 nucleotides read TGTGCCAGCAGTTACGTTAGGGGACGCAATCAGCCCCAGCATTTT. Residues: CASSYVRGRNQPQHF.

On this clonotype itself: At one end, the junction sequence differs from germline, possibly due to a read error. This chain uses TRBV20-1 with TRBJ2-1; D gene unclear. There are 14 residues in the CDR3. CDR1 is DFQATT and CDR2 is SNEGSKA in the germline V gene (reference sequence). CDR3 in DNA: TGCAGTGCTAGAGATCCCTTGGGGTACAATGAACAGTTCTTC. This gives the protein CSARDPLGYNEQFF.

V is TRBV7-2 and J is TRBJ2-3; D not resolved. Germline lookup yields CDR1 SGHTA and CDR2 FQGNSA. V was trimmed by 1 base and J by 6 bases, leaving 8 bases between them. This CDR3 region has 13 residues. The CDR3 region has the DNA TGTGCCAGCAGCTTAGGGCCGGAGGATACGCAGTATTTT. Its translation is CASSLGPEDTQYF.

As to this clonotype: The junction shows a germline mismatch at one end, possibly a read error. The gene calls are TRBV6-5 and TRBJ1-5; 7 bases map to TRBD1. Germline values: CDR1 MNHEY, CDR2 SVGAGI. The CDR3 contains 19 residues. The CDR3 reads CASSYSPRGGAYSKQPQHF. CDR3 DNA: TGTGCCAGCAGTTACTCTCCCAGGGGGGGGGCCTATAGCAAACAGCCCCAGCATTTT.

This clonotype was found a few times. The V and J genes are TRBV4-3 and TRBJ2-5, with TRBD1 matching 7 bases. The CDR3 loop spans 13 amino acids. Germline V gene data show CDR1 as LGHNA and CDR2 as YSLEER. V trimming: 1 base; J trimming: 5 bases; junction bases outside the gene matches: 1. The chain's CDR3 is CASSQGRGETQYF. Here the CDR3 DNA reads TGCGCCAGCAGCCAAGGCAGGGGGGAGACCCAGTACTTC.

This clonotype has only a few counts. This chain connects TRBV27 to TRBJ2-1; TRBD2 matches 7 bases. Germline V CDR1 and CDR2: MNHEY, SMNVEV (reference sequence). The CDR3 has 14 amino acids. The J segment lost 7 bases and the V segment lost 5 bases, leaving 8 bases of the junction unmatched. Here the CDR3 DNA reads TGTGCCAGCAGTCTAGCGGCCCCTTTGAATGAGCAGTTCTTC. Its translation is CASSLAAPLNEQFF.

The CDR3 sequence: CASSLGPPNEQFF. The CDR3 nucleotides are TGTGCCAGCAGCTTAGGACCGCCTAATGAGCAGTTCTTC. This rearrangement joins TRBV11-3 to TRBJ2-1; D remains ambiguous. CDR1 and CDR2 (germline): SGHNT, YENEEA. Trimming left V 1 base short and J 7 bases short, with 8 bases between. The CDR3 loop spans 13 amino acids.

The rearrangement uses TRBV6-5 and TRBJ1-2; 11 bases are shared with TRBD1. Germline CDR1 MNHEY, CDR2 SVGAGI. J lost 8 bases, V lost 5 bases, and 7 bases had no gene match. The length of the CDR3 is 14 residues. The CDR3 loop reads CASSAGQGAWGYTF. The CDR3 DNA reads TGTGCCAGCAGTGCAGGACAGGGGGCGTGGGGCTACACCTTC.

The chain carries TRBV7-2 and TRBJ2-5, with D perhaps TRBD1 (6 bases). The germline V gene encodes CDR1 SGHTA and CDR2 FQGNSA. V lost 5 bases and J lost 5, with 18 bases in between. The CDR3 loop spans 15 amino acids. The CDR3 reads CASSLEVWGPETQYF. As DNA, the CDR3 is TGTGCCAGCAGCCTAGAGGTTTGGGGGCCGGAGACCCAGTACTTC.

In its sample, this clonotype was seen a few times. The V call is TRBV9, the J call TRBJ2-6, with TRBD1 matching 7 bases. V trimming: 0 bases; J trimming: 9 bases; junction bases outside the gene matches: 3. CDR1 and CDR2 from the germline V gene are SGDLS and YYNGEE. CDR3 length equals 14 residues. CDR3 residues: CASSVERTGNVLTF. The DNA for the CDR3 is TGTGCCAGCAGCGTAGAGCGGACAGGCAACGTCCTGACTTTC.

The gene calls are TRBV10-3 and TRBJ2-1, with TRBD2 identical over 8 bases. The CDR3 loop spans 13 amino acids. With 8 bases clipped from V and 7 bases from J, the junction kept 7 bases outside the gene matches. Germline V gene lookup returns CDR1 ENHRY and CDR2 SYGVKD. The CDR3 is CAIAYREGNEQFF. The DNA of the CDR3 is TGTGCCATCGCCTACCGGGAGGGGAATGAGCAGTTCTTC.

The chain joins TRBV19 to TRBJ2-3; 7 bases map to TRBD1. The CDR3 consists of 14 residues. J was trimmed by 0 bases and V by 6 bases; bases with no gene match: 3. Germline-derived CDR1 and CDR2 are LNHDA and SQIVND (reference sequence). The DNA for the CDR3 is TGTGCCAGTAGGCCACAGGGGAGCACAGATACGCAGTATTTT. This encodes CASRPQGSTDTQYF.

The CDR3 region has the DNA TGTGCCAGCAGTCCCGGAAATTCACCCCTCCACTTT. Translation: CASSPGNSPLHF. The chain uses TRBV6-2 or TRBV6-3 and TRBJ1-6; D remains ambiguous. This CDR3 is 12 amino acids long. Trimming left V 5 bases short and J 7 bases short, with 6 bases between. CDR1 MNHEY and CDR2 SVGEGT come from the germline V gene.

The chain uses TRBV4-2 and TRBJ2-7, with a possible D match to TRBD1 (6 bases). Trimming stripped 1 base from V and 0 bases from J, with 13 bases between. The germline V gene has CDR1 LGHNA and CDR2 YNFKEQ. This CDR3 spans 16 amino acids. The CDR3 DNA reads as TGTGCCAGCAGCCAAGGGGGGCCGATGAGCTCCTACGAGCAGTACTTC. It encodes CASSQGGPMSSYEQYF.

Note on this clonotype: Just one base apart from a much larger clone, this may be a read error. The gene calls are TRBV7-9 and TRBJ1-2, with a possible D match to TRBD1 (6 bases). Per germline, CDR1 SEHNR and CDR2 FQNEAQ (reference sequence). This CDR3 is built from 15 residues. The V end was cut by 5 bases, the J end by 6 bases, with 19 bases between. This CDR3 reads CASSPSGAWDDGYTF. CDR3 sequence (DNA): TGTGCCAGCAGCCCCTCGGGGGCTTGGGACGATGGCTACACCTTC.

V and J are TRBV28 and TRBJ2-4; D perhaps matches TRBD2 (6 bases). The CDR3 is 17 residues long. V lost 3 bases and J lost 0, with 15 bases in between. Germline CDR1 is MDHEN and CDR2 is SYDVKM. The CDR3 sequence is CASSLLPSAEAKNIQYF. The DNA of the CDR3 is TGTGCCAGCAGTTTGCTCCCTAGCGCGGAAGCCAAAAACATTCAGTACTTC. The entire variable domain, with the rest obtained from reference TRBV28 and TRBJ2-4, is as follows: DVKVTQSSRYLVKRTGEKVFLECVQDMDHENMFWYRQDPGLGLRLIYFSYDVKMKEKGDIPEGYSVSREKKERFSLILESASTNQTSMYLCASSLLPSAEAKNIQYFGAGTRLSVL.

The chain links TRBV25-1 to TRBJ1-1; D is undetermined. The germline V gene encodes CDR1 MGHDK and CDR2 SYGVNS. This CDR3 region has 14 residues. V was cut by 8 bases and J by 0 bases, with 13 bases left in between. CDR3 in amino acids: CASSDPSMNTEAFF. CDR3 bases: TGTGCCAGCTCAGATCCTTCTATGAACACTGAAGCTTTCTTT.

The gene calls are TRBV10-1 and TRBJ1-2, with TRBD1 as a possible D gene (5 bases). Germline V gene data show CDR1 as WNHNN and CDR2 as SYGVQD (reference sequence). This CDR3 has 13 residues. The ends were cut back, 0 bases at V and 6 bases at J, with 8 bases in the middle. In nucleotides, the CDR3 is TGCGCCAGCAGTGAGTCGCCAGGGAATGGCTACACCTTC. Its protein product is CASSESPGNGYTF.

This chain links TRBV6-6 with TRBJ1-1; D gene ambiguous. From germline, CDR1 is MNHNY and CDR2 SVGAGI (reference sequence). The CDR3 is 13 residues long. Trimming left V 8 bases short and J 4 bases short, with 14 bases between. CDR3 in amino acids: CASSGYIGTEAFF. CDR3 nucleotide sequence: TGTGCCAGCTCAGGTTACATAGGCACTGAAGCTTTCTTT.

CDR3 bases: TGCAGCGTTGCGGTACAGGGAGGTATTGGCACTGAAGCTTTCTTT. Protein: CSVAVQGGIGTEAFF. This sequence joins TRBV29-1 and TRBJ1-1; tentative D call: TRBD1 (6 bases). Trimming left V 4 bases short and J 4 bases short, with 19 bases between. Germline V gene data show CDR1 as SQVTM and CDR2 as ANQGSEA. The CDR3 contains 15 residues.

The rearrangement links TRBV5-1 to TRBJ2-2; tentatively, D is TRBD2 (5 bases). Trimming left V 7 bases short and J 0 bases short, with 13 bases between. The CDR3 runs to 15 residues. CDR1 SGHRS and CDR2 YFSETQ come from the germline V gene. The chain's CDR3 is CASSSGTTNTGELFF. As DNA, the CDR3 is TGCGCCAGCTCCTCGGGAACGACGAACACCGGGGAGCTGTTTTTT.